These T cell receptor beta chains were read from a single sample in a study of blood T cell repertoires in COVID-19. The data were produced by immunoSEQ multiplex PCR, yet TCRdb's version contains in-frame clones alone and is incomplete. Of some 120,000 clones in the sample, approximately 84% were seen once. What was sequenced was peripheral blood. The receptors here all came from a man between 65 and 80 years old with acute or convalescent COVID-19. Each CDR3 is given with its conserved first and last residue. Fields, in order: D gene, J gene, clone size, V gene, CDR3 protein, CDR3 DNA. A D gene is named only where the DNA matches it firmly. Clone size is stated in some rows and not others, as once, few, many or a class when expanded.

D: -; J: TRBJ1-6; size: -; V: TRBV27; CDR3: CASSLQINSPLHF; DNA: TGTGCCAGCAGTTTACAGATTAATTCACCCCTCCACTTT
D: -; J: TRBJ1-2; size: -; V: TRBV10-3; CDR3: CATWNTGIYGYTF; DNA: TGTGCCACCTGGAACACAGGGATCTATGGCTACACCTTC
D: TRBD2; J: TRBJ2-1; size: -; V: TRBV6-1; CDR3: CASSEAGLAGIDEQFF; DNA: TGTGCCAGCAGTGAAGCCGGACTAGCGGGGATCGATGAGCAGTTCTTC
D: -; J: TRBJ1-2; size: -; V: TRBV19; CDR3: CASSLINRANYGYTF; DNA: TGTGCCAGTAGCCTCATCAACAGGGCGAACTATGGCTACACCTTC
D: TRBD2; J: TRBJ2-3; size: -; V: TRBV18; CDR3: CASSLGLAGDPDTQYF; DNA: TGTGCCAGCTCCCTTGGACTAGCGGGGGACCCAGATACGCAGTATTTT
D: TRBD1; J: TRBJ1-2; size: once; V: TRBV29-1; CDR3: CSVGDRNYGYTF; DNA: TGCAGCGTTGGGGACAGAAACTATGGCTACACCTTC
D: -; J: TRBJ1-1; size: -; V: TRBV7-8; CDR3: CASSLSGQYTEAFF; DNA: TGTGCCAGCAGCTTATCAGGACAGTACACTGAAGCTTTCTTT
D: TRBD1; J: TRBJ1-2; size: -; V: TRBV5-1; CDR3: CASSFSDRNGYTF; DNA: TGCGCCAGCAGCTTTTCGGACAGGAATGGCTACACCTTC
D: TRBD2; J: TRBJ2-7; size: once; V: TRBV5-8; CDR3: CASSTALAGTYEQYF; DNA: TGTGCCAGCAGCACAGCACTAGCGGGGACCTATGAGCAGTACTTC
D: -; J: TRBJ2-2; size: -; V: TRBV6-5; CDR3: CASSYEQGTGELFF; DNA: TGTGCCAGCAGTTACGAACAGGGCACCGGGGAGCTGTTTTTT
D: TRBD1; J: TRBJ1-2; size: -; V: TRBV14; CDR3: CASSRRTGENYGYTF; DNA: TGTGCCAGCAGCCGAAGGACAGGGGAGAACTATGGCTACACCTTC
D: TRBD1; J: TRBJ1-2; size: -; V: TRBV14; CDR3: CASSRSGQGQGYTF; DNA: TGTGCCAGCAGCCGATCAGGACAGGGTCAGGGCTACACCTTC
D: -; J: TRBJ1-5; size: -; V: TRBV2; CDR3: CASSESGRGNQPQHF; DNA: TGTGCCAGCAGTGAATCCGGGAGGGGCAATCAGCCCCAGCATTTT
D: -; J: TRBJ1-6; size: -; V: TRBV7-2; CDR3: CASSLGQTYNSPLHF; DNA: TGTGCCAGCAGCTTAGGGCAGACCTATAATTCACCCCTCCACTTT
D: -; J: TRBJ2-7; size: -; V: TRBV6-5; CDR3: CASSYTRLSYEQYF; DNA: TGTGCCAGCAGTTACACAAGATTAAGCTACGAGCAGTACTTC
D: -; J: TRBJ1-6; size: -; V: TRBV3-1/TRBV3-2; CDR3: CASSQGGTVNSPLHF; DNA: TGTGCCAGCAGCCAAGGGGGGACTGTGAATTCACCCCTCCACTTT
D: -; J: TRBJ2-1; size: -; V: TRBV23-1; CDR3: CASSQSPLRANEQFF; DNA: TGCGCCAGCAGTCAATCCCCTCTCAGGGCTAATGAGCAGTTCTTC
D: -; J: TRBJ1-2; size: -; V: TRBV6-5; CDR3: CASSRTENYGYTF; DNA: TGTGCCAGCAGCCGGACAGAGAACTATGGCTACACCTTC
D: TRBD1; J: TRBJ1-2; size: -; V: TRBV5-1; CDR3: CASSSGQYYGYTF; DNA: TGCGCCAGCAGCTCGGGACAGTATTATGGCTACACCTTC
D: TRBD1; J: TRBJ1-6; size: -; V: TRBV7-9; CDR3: CASSSGQGASPLHF; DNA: TGTGCCAGCAGCTCGGGACAGGGGGCTTCACCCCTCCACTTT
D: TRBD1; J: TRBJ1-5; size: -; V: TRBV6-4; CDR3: CASGPRGHEPQPQHF; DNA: TGTGCCAGCGGGCCCAGGGGGCATGAGCCTCAGCCCCAGCATTTT
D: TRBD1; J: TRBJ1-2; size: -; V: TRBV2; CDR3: CASSLGQGIGGYTF; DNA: TGTGCCAGCAGTCTGGGACAGGGGATCGGGGGCTACACCTTC
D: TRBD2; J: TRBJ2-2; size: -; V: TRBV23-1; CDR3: CASSQGLEGTGELFF; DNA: TGCGCCAGCAGTCAAGGACTAGAGGGGACCGGGGAGCTGTTTTTT
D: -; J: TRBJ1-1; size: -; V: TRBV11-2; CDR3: CASSFEVGQGEF; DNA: TGTGCCAGCAGCTTCGAAGTGGGGCAGGGTGAATTT
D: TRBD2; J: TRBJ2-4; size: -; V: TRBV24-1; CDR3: CATSDSGEGAKNIQYF; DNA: TGTGCCACCAGTGATTCCGGGGAGGGGGCCAAAAACATTCAGTACTTC
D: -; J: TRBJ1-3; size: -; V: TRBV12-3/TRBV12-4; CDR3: CASSFRAGNTIYF; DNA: TGTGCCAGCAGTTTCCGGGCTGGAAACACCATATATTTT
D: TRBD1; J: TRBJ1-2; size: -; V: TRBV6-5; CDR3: CASRKTGTGIYGYTF; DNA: TGTGCCAGTCGCAAAACCGGGACAGGGATTTATGGCTACACCTTC
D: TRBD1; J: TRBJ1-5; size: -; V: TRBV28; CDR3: CASKITGDGNQPQHF; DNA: TGTGCCAGCAAGATAACAGGGGATGGCAATCAGCCCCAGCATTTT
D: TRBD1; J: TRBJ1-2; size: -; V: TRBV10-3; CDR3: CATTDRGSNYGYTF; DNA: TGTGCCACCACGGACAGGGGATCTAACTATGGCTACACCTTC
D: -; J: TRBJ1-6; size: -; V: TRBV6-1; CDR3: CASSEAAGWSSPLHF; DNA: TGTGCCAGCAGTGAAGCGGCGGGTTGGAGTTCACCCCTCCACTTT
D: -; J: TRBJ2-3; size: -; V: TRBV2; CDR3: CASSAEGDTQYF; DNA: TGTGCCAGCAGTGCGGAGGGGGATACGCAGTATTTT
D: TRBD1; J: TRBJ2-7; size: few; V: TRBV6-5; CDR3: CASSWTGGFEQYF; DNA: TGTGCCAGCAGCTGGACAGGGGGCTTCGAGCAGTACTTC
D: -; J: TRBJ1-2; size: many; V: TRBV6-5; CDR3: CASSPRRTANYGYTF; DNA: TGTGCCAGCAGCCCCCGCCGCACAGCTAACTATGGCTACACCTTC
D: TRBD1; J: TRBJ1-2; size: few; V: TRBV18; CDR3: CASSNTDRAGDGYTF; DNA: TGTGCCAGCTCCAACACCGACAGGGCAGGCGATGGCTACACCTTC
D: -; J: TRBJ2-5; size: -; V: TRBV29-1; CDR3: CSVDRDSEETQYF; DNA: TGCAGCGTTGACCGGGACTCTGAAGAGACCCAGTACTTC
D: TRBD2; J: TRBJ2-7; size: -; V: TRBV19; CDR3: CASSIDGGDLPYF; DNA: TGTGCCAGTAGTATAGATGGGGGGGATCTCCCCTACTTC
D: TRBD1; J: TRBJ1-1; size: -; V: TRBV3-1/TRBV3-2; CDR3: CASSRGTGASRGTEAFF; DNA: TGTGCCAGCAGCCGCGGGACAGGGGCTTCCCGTGGGACTGAAGCTTTCTTT
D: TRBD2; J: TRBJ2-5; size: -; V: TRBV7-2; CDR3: CASSLQSQAGWSRETQYF; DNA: TGTGCCAGCAGCTTACAATCGCAAGCGGGGTGGTCGAGAGAGACCCAGTACTTC
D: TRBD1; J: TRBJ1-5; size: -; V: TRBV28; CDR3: CASSFTGDNQPQHF; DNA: TGTGCCAGCAGTTTTACAGGGGATAATCAGCCCCAGCATTTT
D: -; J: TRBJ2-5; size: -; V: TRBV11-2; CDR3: CASSPGTQETQYF; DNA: TGTGCCAGCAGCCCCGGGACACAAGAGACCCAGTACTTC
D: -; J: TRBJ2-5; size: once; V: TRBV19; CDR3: CASSILAGGLETQYF; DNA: TGTGCCAGTAGTATTCTGGCAGGGGGGTTGGAGACCCAGTACTTC
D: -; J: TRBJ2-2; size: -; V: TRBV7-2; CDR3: CASSLVAGGRLTGELFF; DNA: TGTGCCAGCAGCTTAGTGGCAGGAGGGAGGTTAACCGGGGAGCTGTTTTTT
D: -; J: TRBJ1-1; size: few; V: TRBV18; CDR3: CASSPTTNTEAFF; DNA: TGTGCCAGCTCACCTACAACGAACACTGAAGCTTTCTTT
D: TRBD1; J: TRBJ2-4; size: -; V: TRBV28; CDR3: CASSPAPGQGRNIQYF; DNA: TGTGCCAGCAGTCCCGCCCCGGGACAGGGGAGAAACATTCAGTACTTC
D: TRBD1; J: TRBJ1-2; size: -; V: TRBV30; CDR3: CAWSPGTGVYGYTF; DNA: TGTGCCTGGAGTCCCGGGACAGGGGTTTATGGCTACACCTTC